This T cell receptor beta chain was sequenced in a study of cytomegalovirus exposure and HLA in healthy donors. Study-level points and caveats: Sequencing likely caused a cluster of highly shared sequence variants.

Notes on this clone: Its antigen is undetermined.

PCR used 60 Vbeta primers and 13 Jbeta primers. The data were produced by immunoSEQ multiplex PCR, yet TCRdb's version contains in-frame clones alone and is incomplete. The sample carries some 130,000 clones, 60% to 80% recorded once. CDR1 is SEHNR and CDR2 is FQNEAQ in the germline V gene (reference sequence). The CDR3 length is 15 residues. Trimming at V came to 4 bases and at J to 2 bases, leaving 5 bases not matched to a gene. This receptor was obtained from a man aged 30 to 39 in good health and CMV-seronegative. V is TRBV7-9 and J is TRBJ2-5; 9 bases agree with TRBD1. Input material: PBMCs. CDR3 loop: CASSYRGTGQETQYF. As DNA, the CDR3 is TGTGCCAGCAGCTACCGAGGGACAGGGCAAGAGACCCAGTACTTC.